This TCR beta chain was identified in a study of control samples from healthy donors and cancer patients. V shed 6 bases and J shed 2 bases, with 10 bases lying between them. The CDR3 has 13 amino acids. Germline CDR1 reads SGHVS; CDR2 reads FQNEAQ. Assay: immunoSEQ multiplex PCR; the TCRdb copy retains only in-frame clones and omits some. Seen here are about 120,000 clones, 89% observed once, and the top ten hold 30% to 40%. Sequencing was carried out using blood. V usage is TRBV7-8 and J usage is TRBJ1-2; D perhaps matches TRBD1 (5 bases). This TCR came from a man over 45 in good health. The CDR3 DNA reads TGTGCCAGCAGACCCGACAGAAACTATGGCTACACCTTC. Its translation is CASRPDRNYGYTF.